Below are 29 T cell receptor beta chains sequenced from a single sample in a study of blood T cells in healthy people across ages. Primed by a sample-barcoded 5' primer and a J-beta primer mix, a second PCR proceeded for 7 to 11 cycles. TCRdb re-called the 5' RACE reads through MiXCR, storing one row per CDR3 protein. This sample has under 850,000 distinct CDR3 sequences, with roughly 40% found just once. Source material: blood. All receptors derive from a man between 18 and 35 years old in good health.

The gene calls are TRBV20-1 and TRBJ2-1; 10 nucleotides align to TRBD2. Germline CDR1 reads DFQATT; CDR2 reads SNEGSKA (reference sequence). The V segment lost 2 bases and the J segment 8 bases; nucleotides outside the gene matches: 6. The CDR3 extends over 14 amino acids. In DNA, the CDR3 is TGCAGTGCTAGACAGCGGGGGGGAGGAGATGAGCAGTTCTTC. Residues: CSARQRGGGDEQFF.

CDR3 sequence reads: CAWRASNQPQHF. CDR3 bases: TGTGCCTGGAGGGCAAGCAATCAGCCCCAGCATTTT. This chain joins TRBV30 and TRBJ1-5, with D uncertain. This CDR3 comprises 12 residues. Trimming removed 3 bases at V and 1 base at J, with 4 bases between. Germline CDR1 is GTSNPN and CDR2 is SVGIG (reference sequence).

This chain links TRBV19 with TRBJ2-5, with D maybe TRBD1 (6 bases). Looked up from germline, CDR1 is LNHDA and CDR2 is SQIVND (reference sequence). The ends were cut back, 4 bases at V and 2 bases at J, with 11 bases in the middle. This CDR3 has 14 amino acids. For the CDR3, the DNA is TGTGCCAGTAGTAGACAGGCGGTACAAGAGACCCAGTACTTC. It encodes CASSRQAVQETQYF. The full variable domain, rest sourced from reference TRBV19 and TRBJ2-5, is DGGITQSPKYLFRKEGQNVTLSCEQNLNHDAMYWYRQDPGQGLRLIYYSQIVNDFQKGDIAEGYSVSREKKESFPLTVTSAQKNPTAFYLCASSRQAVQETQYFGPGTRLLVL.

This clonotype was counted between two and nine times. The V gene is TRBV20-1, the J gene TRBJ2-1; possibly TRBD2 for D (6 bases). TRBJ2-7 matches the DNA end more closely, so the J call is doubtful. Germline V CDR1 and CDR2: DFQATT, SNEGSKA (reference sequence). The CDR3 has 15 amino acids. CDR3 in DNA: TGCAGTGCCACGTTGCGGGGTTACTCCTACAATGAGCAGTACTTC. It is translated as CSATLRGYSYNEQYF.

In this sample, this clonotype turned up a few times. This chain uses TRBV19 with TRBJ2-5; TRBD2 matches at 10 bases. There are 14 residues in the CDR3. V lost 9 bases, J lost 4 bases, and 8 bases stayed unmatched. Germline CDR1 LNHDA, CDR2 SQIVND (reference sequence). The CDR3 spells CASNSGGNRETQYF. The CDR3 region has the DNA TGTGCCAGCAATAGCGGGGGGAATCGAGAGACCCAGTACTTC.

This chain joins TRBV12-3 or TRBV12-4 and TRBJ2-3; TRBD2 agrees at 8 bases. Trimming at V came to 5 bases and at J to 3 bases, leaving 7 bases not matched to a gene. The CDR3 has 15 amino acids. This CDR3 is CASSAPGLGTDTQYF. The CDR3, as DNA: TGTGCCAGCAGTGCACCGGGACTAGGGACAGATACGCAGTATTTT.

V usage is TRBV3-1 and J usage is TRBJ1-1; D gene ambiguous. The CDR3 covers 13 residues. Between the trimmed V and J ends, which lost 1 base and 0 bases, there was a span of 3 bases. Per germline, CDR1 LGHDT and CDR2 YNNKEL (reference sequence). DNA for the CDR3: TGTGCCAGCAGCCAAGTCTTGAACACTGAAGCTTTCTTT. Its translation is CASSQVLNTEAFF.

This clonotype has at least ten counts. The chain couples TRBV12-3 or TRBV12-4 to TRBJ2-5; 7 nucleotides match TRBD2. There are 15 residues in the CDR3. Unmatched junction bases numbered 9, after V lost 6 bases and J lost 2 bases. The CDR3: CASSPGKRGQETQYF. For the CDR3, the DNA is TGTGCCAGCAGCCCAGGGAAGCGGGGACAAGAGACCCAGTACTTC.

The table lists this clonotype with a few counts. This chain connects TRBV4-2 to TRBJ1-5; weak D call: TRBD1 (6 bases). CDR1 and CDR2 from the germline V gene are LGHNA and YNFKEQ. CDR3 length equals 15 residues. V was trimmed by 4 bases and J by 0 bases, leaving 10 bases between them. DNA of the CDR3: TGTGCCAGCAGCCGGAGACAGGATAGCAATCAGCCCCAGCATTTT. Residues: CASSRRQDSNQPQHF.

In regard to this clonotype: A much larger clone differs from this one at a single base, so this may be a read error. The chain couples TRBV4-1 to TRBJ2-5; D is unresolved. The V and J ends lost 0 bases and 4 bases respectively, with 15 bases between them. The CDR3 covers 16 residues. Germline V CDR1 and CDR2: MGHRA, YSYEKL. Written as DNA, the CDR3 is TGCGCCAGCAGCCAAGACCTGAACGAATATCGAGAGACCCAGTACTTC. It translates to CASSQDLNEYRETQYF.

About this clonotype: A read error may be the cause here, since a much bigger clone is one base away. The chain couples TRBV7-3 to TRBJ2-3, with a weak D call TRBD1 (5 bases). This CDR3 region has 14 residues. Germline loops: CDR1 SGHTA, CDR2 FQGTGA. In DNA form, the CDR3 reads TGTGCCAGCAGCTTATCAGCAGGGCCAGATACGCGGTATTTT. It specifies CASSLSAGPDTRYF.

This clonotype has more than one count but fewer than ten. The rearrangement joins TRBV12-3 or TRBV12-4 to TRBJ2-1; D possibly corresponds to TRBD2 (5 bases). The CDR3 contains 14 residues. V lost 5 bases to trimming and J lost 2 bases, with 10 bases between them. DNA for the CDR3: TGTGCCAGCAGTGCGGCCGGGACCTACAATGAGCAGTTCTTC. Translation: CASSAAGTYNEQFF.

Only a few counts were recorded for this clonotype. This chain joins TRBV28 and TRBJ1-5; perhaps TRBD1 as D (6 bases). CDR3 length: 16 amino acids. Germline V gives CDR1 MDHEN, CDR2 SYDVKM. V lost 3 bases to trimming and J lost 4 bases, with 16 bases between them. The CDR3 sequence is CASSLLRLTGNQPQHF. The CDR3 DNA reads as TGTGCCAGCAGTTTGCTTCGACTCACAGGGAATCAGCCCCAGCATTTT. Full variable domain (outside the CDR3, taken from reference TRBV28 and TRBJ1-5): DVKVTQSSRYLVKRTGEKVFLECVQDMDHENMFWYRQDPGLGLRLIYFSYDVKMKEKGDIPEGYSVSREKKERFSLILESASTNQTSMYLCASSLLRLTGNQPQHFGDGTRLSIL.

The genes are TRBV5-1 and TRBJ2-4; a possible D gene is TRBD2 (6 bases). CDR1 is SGHRS and CDR2 is YFSETQ in the germline V gene. The ends were cut back, 0 bases at V and 13 bases at J, with 17 bases in the middle. CDR3 length: 14 amino acids. CDR3 sequence: CASSLAHGGNEQYF. In nucleotides, the CDR3 is TGCGCCAGCAGCTTGGCCCACGGAGGGAATGAGCAGTACTTC.

The rearrangement uses TRBV5-1 and TRBJ2-7, with D hard to call. CDR3 length: 12 residues. Trimming took 1 base from V and 7 from J, leaving 9 bases between them. Germline CDR1 and CDR2: SGHRS and YFSETQ. CDR3 protein: CASSLSRSEQYF. The CDR3 DNA follows: TGCGCCAGCAGCTTGTCCCGAAGTGAGCAGTACTTC.

This clonotype was detected many times. One end of the junction does not line up with germline, which may come from a read error. V usage is TRBV7-3 and J usage is TRBJ2-1; a weak D match, TRBD2 (6 bases). In germline, CDR1 is SGHTA, CDR2 FQGTGA. There are 17 residues in the CDR3. CDR3 loop: CASSLNVAGSSYNEQFF. In DNA form, the CDR3 reads TGCGCCAGCAGCTTGAACGTCGCGGGGAGCTCCTACAATGAGCAGTTCTTC. Looking up the rest from reference TRBV7-3 and TRBJ2-1 gives the full variable domain: GAGVSQTPSNKVTEKGKYVELRCDPISGHTALYWYRQSLGQGPEFLIYFQGTGAADDSGLPNDRFFAVRPEGSVSTLKIQRTERGDSAVYLCASSLNVAGSSYNEQFFGPGTRLTVL.

A few counts support this clonotype. The CDR3 DNA follows: TGTGCCAGCAGCCAACTAGCGGGGGGTACCGGGTTCGGTGAGCAGTTCTTC. Translated, it gives CASSQLAGGTGFGEQFF. This chain uses TRBV6-1 with TRBJ2-1; 12 bases map to TRBD2. The V and J ends lost 6 bases and 9 bases, in that order; junction bases with no gene match: 15. The CDR3 has 17 residues. Germline loops: CDR1 MNHNS, CDR2 SASEGT.

On this clonotype: Being one base from a much bigger clone, this may be a read error. This chain connects TRBV2 to TRBJ2-3; TRBD1 matches 7 bases. CDR3 length: 15 residues. J gave up 1 base and V 3 bases, and 4 bases lay outside the gene matches. Germline assignment: CDR1 SNHLY and CDR2 FYNNEI. CDR3 DNA sequence: TGTGCCAGCAGTGACCAAGGACAGGGCACAGATACGCAGTATTTT. Protein product: CASSDQGQGTDTQYF.

The table lists this clonotype with many counts. The V and J genes are TRBV5-1 and TRBJ2-1; 12 positions agree with TRBD2. Germline assignment: CDR1 SGHRS and CDR2 YFSETQ. The CDR3 is made up of 17 amino acids. Germline trimming cut 4 bases from V and 8 bases from J; bases unmatched to any gene: 13. The CDR3 is CASSADPSGGAIHEQFF. Here the CDR3 DNA reads TGCGCCAGCAGCGCCGATCCTAGCGGGGGGGCGATACATGAGCAGTTCTTC.

This clonotype turned up a few times. The chain employs TRBV4-2 and TRBJ2-7; D is undetermined. This CDR3 is 11 amino acids long. The V gene's germline CDR1 is LGHNA and CDR2 YNFKEQ. V was pared by 0 bases and J by 7 bases, with 4 bases between. The CDR3 protein is CASSQDREQYF. DNA for the CDR3: TGTGCCAGCAGCCAAGACAGGGAGCAGTACTTC.

This clonotype was detected a few times. The chain employs TRBV12-3 or TRBV12-4 and TRBJ2-1; D is perhaps TRBD2 (5 bases). The CDR3 length is 14 residues. Between the trimmed V and J ends, which lost 4 bases and 4 bases, there was a span of 11 bases. The CDR3, as DNA: TGTGCCAGCAGTTCAGGACTGGTTTACAATGAGCAGTTCTTC. Amino acids: CASSSGLVYNEQFF.

This clonotype was detected only a few times. The J gene is TRBJ2-3, the V gene TRBV20-1; D perhaps matches TRBD2 (7 bases). V shed 6 bases and J shed 0 bases, with 22 bases lying between them. Germline loops: CDR1 DFQATT, CDR2 SNEGSKA (reference sequence). CDR3 size: 17 residues. The CDR3 region has the DNA TGCAGTGCCCCCTATGGCGGGGGCTCCCCTAGCACAGATACGCAGTATTTT. Its protein product is CSAPYGGGSPSTDTQYF.

The CDR3 DNA is TGTGCCAGCAGTGAAGGGCCTCCAGGCGAGCAGTACTTC. This codes for CASSEGPPGEQYF. The V and J genes are TRBV2 and TRBJ2-5; unclear D gene. The J call may not be correct, given that the DNA end is closer to TRBJ2-7. CDR3 length: 13 amino acids. Germline assignment: CDR1 SNHLY and CDR2 FYNNEI.

The chain carries TRBV1 and TRBJ1-5. TRBV1 is tagged as a pseudogene. The CDR3 is 14 residues long. The CDR3 DNA reads as TGCACCAGCAGCCAAGTAGGATGCAATCAGCCCCAGCATTTT. This encodes CTSSQVGCNQPQHF.

A few counts support this clonotype. The chain has TRBV4-3 and TRBJ2-5; possible D gene TRBD1, 5 bases. CDR3 length equals 16 residues. The V gene lost 4 bases and the J gene lost 11 bases, with 26 bases spanning the gap. In germline, CDR1 is LGHNA, CDR2 YSLEER. The CDR3 loop is CASSPLPGQIYNEQYF. The CDR3 DNA is TGCGCCAGCAGCCCCCTCCCAGGGCAGATATACAATGAGCAGTACTTC.

The genes are TRBV4-3 and TRBJ2-7; 7 bases map to TRBD2. Germline V gene lookup returns CDR1 LGHNA and CDR2 YSLEER. The length of the CDR3 is 15 residues. V shed 2 bases and J 7 bases; nucleotides not matched to a gene: 11. As DNA, the CDR3 is TGCGCCAGCAGCCAAACACGGGGGGACTACAATGAGCAGTACTTC. Translated: CASSQTRGDYNEQYF.

This clonotype appeared many times. J is TRBJ1-2 and V is TRBV28, with TRBD1 as a possible D gene (6 bases). Germline V gene sequence: CDR1 MDHEN, CDR2 SYDVKM. V was clipped by 6 bases and J by 4 bases, with 15 bases between them. This CDR3 is 14 amino acids long. The CDR3 DNA reads TGTGCCAGCAGCCCCGTCACAGGGATCTATGGCTACACCTTC. It translates to CASSPVTGIYGYTF.

This clonotype turned up a few times. This chain links TRBV25-1 with TRBJ2-1; D gene unclear. This CDR3 comprises 13 residues. Germline V lookup: CDR1 MGHDK, CDR2 SYGVNS. Between the trimmed V and J ends, which lost 2 bases and 6 bases, there was a span of 8 bases. The CDR3: CASSEGAPNEQFF. The CDR3 DNA reads TGTGCCAGCAGTGAAGGCGCCCCCAATGAGCAGTTCTTC.

This clonotype turned up a few times. The chain has TRBV12-3 or TRBV12-4 and TRBJ1-1, with D tentatively TRBD1 (5 bases). The V end was cut by 4 bases, the J end by 3 bases, with 12 bases between. This CDR3 region has 14 residues. This chain's CDR3 is CASSSGAVDTEAFF. CDR3 bases: TGTGCCAGCAGTTCCGGGGCGGTGGACACTGAAGCTTTCTTT.